This TCR beta chain was documented in a study of T cell responses to AZD1222 COVID-19 vaccine. General observations from the study: CD4 TCRs associated with vaccination spanned spike, dominating at 160-218 and 743-854. Receipt of two AZD1222 doses was followed by a rise in Spike-specific TCR breadth and depth. Seropositivity was recorded at baseline in only 6 or 7 AZD1222 recipients. The repertoires were collected only after the peak T cell response.

Concerning this clone: Its antigen is unidentified.

Method: immunoSEQ multiplex PCR; TCRdb's copy keeps in-frame clones and lacks some. Of 140,000 to 150,000 clones in the sample, roughly nine tenths were seen once. The sequence came from an adult in good health. Sequenced material: peripheral blood, taken on day 0 of AZD1222 vaccination.

The CDR3 nucleotides are TGTGCCAGTAAGGGGTCGGCGGGAGGGTACAATGAGCAGTTCTTC. Protein product: CASKGSAGGYNEQFF. This chain uses TRBV19 with TRBJ2-1, with TRBD2 matching over 9 bases. CDR1 and CDR2 (germline): LNHDA, SQIVND (reference sequence). There are 15 residues in the CDR3. The V segment lost 7 bases and the J segment 4 bases; nucleotides outside the gene matches: 8.